Given below is one TCR beta chain in context. CDR3 length equals 15 residues. Germline V gene sequence: CDR1 SGHRS, CDR2 YFSETQ. Trimming took 6 bases from V and 6 from J; bases not matched to a gene: 8. The sample is drawn from a study of control samples from healthy donors and cancer patients. Sequencing used immunoSEQ multiplex PCR; TCRdb keeps in-frame clones, though not all of them. Here the sample spans 100,000 to 150,000 clones, 92% being singletons. This TCR derives from a man aged 18 to 29 in good health. The V gene is TRBV5-1, the J gene TRBJ2-3, with 12 bases matching TRBD2. The sample was blood. The CDR3 here is CASNHRTSGIDTQYF. CDR3 DNA sequence: TGCGCCAGCAACCACCGGACTAGCGGGATTGATACGCAGTATTTT.